The source of this T cell receptor beta chain is a study of human T cells and chemical hapten exposure. Study findings and constraints: The study found that PT1 expanded TCR counts correlated positively with patch test score.

CDR3 length equals 15 residues. From germline, CDR1 is DFQATT and CDR2 SNEGSKA (reference sequence). The ends were cut back, 0 bases at V and 6 bases at J, with 14 bases in the middle. Time point of the sample: patch test 1, 2 weeks after DPC sensitization. Treatment defined: therapeutic diphenylcyclopropenone sensitization with weekly scalp DPC. The authors' total RNA extraction used unfractionated whole blood. At least ten counts were recorded for this clonotype. Its antigen is currently unknown. TCRdb processed the RACE reads anew with MiXCR; each CDR3 protein has one entry. The sample shows some 83,000 distinct CDR3 sequences, about 11% of them seen only once.

The receptor comes from a woman between 45 and 60 years old with alopecia areata. Some clones in this sample may be carry-over from other donors' samples. The chain recombines TRBV20-1 with TRBJ2-2; the D is unclear. The starting material was whole blood, obtained in connection with sensitization to the hapten diphenylcyclopropenone (DPC). CDR3 loop: CSAREVAGIPGELFF. CDR3 bases: TGCAGTGCTAGAGAGGTGGCCGGAATCCCCGGGGAGCTGTTTTTT.